This entry features one T cell receptor (beta chain) sequence. Antigen specificity is unknown. Blood was sampled at baseline, cycle 4 day 1, and cycle 7 day 1. TCRdb's copy holds only in-frame clones and misses some; the assay was immunoSEQ multiplex PCR. Of tens of thousands of clones listed, just under 90% are singletons. The entry originates in a study of OX40 agonist ivuxolimab in advanced cancers. Overall study findings and caveats: CD4+ T cells averaged fewer expanded clones than CD8+ T cells.

The CDR3 length is 12 residues. Trimming cost V 3 bases and J 6 bases, with 5 bases left between them. CDR1 and CDR2 from the germline V gene are MNHEY and SMNVEV (reference sequence). The specimen comprised CD4+ or CD8+ T cells sorted from blood, sampled in a trial of the OX40 agonist ivuxolimab. The TCR was taken from an adult with an advanced solid tumor such as melanoma, head and neck, liver or kidney cancer. This sequence joins TRBV27 and TRBJ2-2, with D uncertain. The CDR3: CASSFPSGELFF. The CDR3 nucleotides are TGTGCCAGCAGTTTTCCATCCGGGGAGCTGTTTTTT.